This T cell receptor beta chain was profiled in a study of tumor-infiltrating lymphocytes in primary liver carcinoma (TCRdb year 2017). For the wider study: Of the five patients (three men and two women, aged 30 to 69 years), four had hepatocellular carcinoma and one had combined HCC and intrahepatic cholangiocarcinoma. The five patients had tumors of stage T1-T3 N0M0, with maximum diameters ranging from 4.2 to 10 cm. Reproducibility between technical replicate repertoires was high, with correlation coefficients above 0.95 and mean shared-clone rates approximately 0.88. Each sample produced roughly 3.5 to 7.5 million productive TCRbeta reads, and read depth showed no significant difference between tissue types. For each liver tumor, the study sampled five regions along with adjacent normal tissue and blood, and applied TCRbeta repertoire sequencing, expression microarrays and whole-exome sequencing. A total of about 35 specimens from 5 patients went through TCRbeta repertoire sequencing, namely 25 tumor regions, 5 adjacent noncancerous liver tissues and 5 peripheral blood samples.

A constant-region primer and ProtoScript II reverse transcriptase were used to reverse-transcribe TCRbeta-specific cDNA from roughly 0.55 ug total RNA. TCRbeta libraries were built with three nested multiplex PCR rounds, a slightly modified ARM-PCR procedure. The first two PCR rounds used multiplex TRBV1-TRBV30 forward primers with a Cbeta reverse primer, each for approximately 10 cycles. Sample barcodes and Illumina adapters were attached in a final 25-cycle PCR using Deep VentR polymerase. Amplicons of 200-500 bp were gel-purified with a QIAquick gel extraction kit before sequencing. An Illumina HiSeq 2500 was used to sequence the TCRbeta amplicons, generating 250-bp paired-end reads. Per the source publication's procedure: Reads were quality-trimmed with Trimmomatic v0.33, and paired reads were merged with FLASH v1.2.11 to recover full CDR3 sequences. MiGEC v1.2.1b assigned V, D and J germline segments to the rearranged TCRbeta sequences. Clonotype statistics and Shannon-Wiener diversity indices were calculated with VDJtools v1.0.0. To reduce sampling bias, subsequent analyses other than the diversity analysis used only the 250 most abundant clonotypes in each sample. TCRdb cleaned the public reads at Q25 with fastp, built clones with MiXCR and kept in-frame beta chains. Identical CDR3 proteins give one entry, which carries the most common genes and DNA. The V and J calls shown here were made by TCRdb, not taken from the authors' results. This sample lists tens of thousands of distinct CDR3 sequences; approximately 82% were detected once. The ten largest clones add up to 38% of the sample.

Only one count was recorded for this clonotype. Its antigen remains undetermined. No base qualities exist here, and no much larger clone lies one base off it. A single read is weak support. Total RNA and DNA were co-extracted from about 19-30 mg of bulk tissue with the AllPrep DNA/RNA mini kit, without cell sorting. About five patients with histopathologically diagnosed primary liver carcinoma underwent surgical resection in China between November 2015 and March 2016. Patients had chronic HBV infection and were treatment-naive at sampling. Fresh tumor and adjacent tissue pieces were bisected; one half was stored in RNAlater at -80°C, the other sent for histology. Overall study outcomes, separate from this receptor: A significantly larger repertoire fraction was made up by the top 250 clones in tumors than in blood (p = 0.039). Only the TCR beta chain was sequenced, so true repertoire diversity is likely underestimated because unpaired alpha chains were not captured. Bulk unsorted samples precluded comparing CD4+ and CD8+ T cell repertoires. Repertoire overlap was found to be higher between tumor regions (mean roughly 36%) than between tumor-adjacent (around 17%) or tumor-blood (about 15%) pairs, consistent with antigen-driven expansion. Only 4 to 6 patients were included in the study, and the authors note that the findings should be validated in a larger study.

The CDR3 runs 15 amino acids, cysteine and phenylalanine included. CDR3 DNA is the only sequence kept; it has 45 bases, read in frame from the first base. CDR1 and CDR2 (MDHEN, SYDVKM) derive from the germline V gene. From V the trimming removes 7 bases and from J it removes 11 bases, while the gene matches leave 17 bases of the junction unaccounted for. Recombination linked TRBV28 to TRBJ1-2, with TRBD1 identical over 9 junction bases. The sequenced material came from tumor-adjacent normal liver tissue. The origin of this receptor is a woman in her twenties or thirties with primary liver carcinoma and hepatitis B virus infection. Here is the DNA: TGTGCCAGCATCCAAGTACAGGGGGCTAACTATCGGTACACCTTC. Translation gives CASIQVQGANYRYTF.